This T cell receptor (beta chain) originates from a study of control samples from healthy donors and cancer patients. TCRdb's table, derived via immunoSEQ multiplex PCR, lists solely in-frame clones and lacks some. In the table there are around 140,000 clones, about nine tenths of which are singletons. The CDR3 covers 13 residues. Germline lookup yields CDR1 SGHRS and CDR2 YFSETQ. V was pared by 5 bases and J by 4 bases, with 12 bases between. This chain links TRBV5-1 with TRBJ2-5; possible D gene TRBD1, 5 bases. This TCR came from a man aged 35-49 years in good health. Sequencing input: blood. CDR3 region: CASSFSGSETQYF. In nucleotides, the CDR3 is TGCGCCAGCAGTTTCTCAGGGTCAGAGACCCAGTACTTC.